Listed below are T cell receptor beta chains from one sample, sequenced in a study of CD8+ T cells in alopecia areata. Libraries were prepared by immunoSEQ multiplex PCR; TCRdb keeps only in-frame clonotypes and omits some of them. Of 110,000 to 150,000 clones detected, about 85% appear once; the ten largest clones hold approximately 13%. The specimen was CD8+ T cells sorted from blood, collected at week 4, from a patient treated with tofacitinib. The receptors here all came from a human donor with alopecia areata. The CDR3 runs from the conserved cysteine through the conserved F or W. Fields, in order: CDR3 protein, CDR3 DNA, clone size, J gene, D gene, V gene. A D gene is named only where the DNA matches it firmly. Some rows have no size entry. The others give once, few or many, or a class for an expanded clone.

cdr3_aa: CASTGLAGGTDTQYF
cdr3_nt: TGTGCCAGCACTGGACTAGCGGGGGGCACAGATACGCAGTATTTT
clone_size: -
j_call: TRBJ2-3
d_call: TRBD2
v_call: TRBV2

cdr3_aa: CASATGTYEQYF
cdr3_nt: TGTGCCAGCGCTACAGGGACCTACGAGCAGTACTTC
clone_size: -
j_call: TRBJ2-7
d_call: -
v_call: TRBV25-1

cdr3_aa: CAWSFGGRDEQFF
cdr3_nt: TGTGCCTGGAGCTTTGGGGGGCGGGATGAGCAGTTCTTC
clone_size: once
j_call: TRBJ2-1
d_call: -
v_call: TRBV30

cdr3_aa: CASSPQPTREQYF
cdr3_nt: TGTGCCAGCAGCCCGCAGCCCACTAGGGAGCAGTACTTC
clone_size: -
j_call: TRBJ2-7
d_call: -
v_call: TRBV13

cdr3_aa: CASSPGDRSVGGTDTQYF
cdr3_nt: TGTGCCAGCAGCCCAGGAGACAGGTCCGTAGGGGGCACAGATACGCAGTATTTT
clone_size: -
j_call: TRBJ2-3
d_call: -
v_call: TRBV11-2

cdr3_aa: CASSTETSGLNNEQFF
cdr3_nt: TGTGCCAGCAGCACAGAGACTAGCGGGCTTAACAATGAGCAGTTCTTC
clone_size: -
j_call: TRBJ2-1
d_call: TRBD2
v_call: TRBV7-8

cdr3_aa: CASSEGGRMDTEAFF
cdr3_nt: TGTGCCAGCAGCGAGGGGGGGCGCATGGACACTGAAGCTTTCTTT
clone_size: -
j_call: TRBJ1-1
d_call: -
v_call: TRBV9

cdr3_aa: CASSQDWTPNYGYTF
cdr3_nt: TGCGCCAGCAGCCAAGATTGGACACCTAACTATGGCTACACCTTC
clone_size: few
j_call: TRBJ1-2
d_call: -
v_call: TRBV4-1

cdr3_aa: CASTSRGGTDTQYF
cdr3_nt: TGTGCCAGCACGTCAAGGGGAGGAACAGATACGCAGTATTTT
clone_size: -
j_call: TRBJ2-3
d_call: -
v_call: TRBV6-1

cdr3_aa: CASSLLEQFF
cdr3_nt: TGTGCCAGCAGTTTACTAGAGCAGTTCTTC
clone_size: -
j_call: TRBJ2-1
d_call: -
v_call: TRBV7-9

cdr3_aa: CASSLVQGSTDTQYF
cdr3_nt: TGCGCCAGCAGCTTGGTCCAGGGGAGCACAGATACGCAGTATTTT
clone_size: -
j_call: TRBJ2-3
d_call: -
v_call: TRBV5-1

cdr3_aa: CASSEADDEQFF
cdr3_nt: TGTGCCAGCAGTGAAGCCGACGATGAGCAGTTCTTC
clone_size: -
j_call: TRBJ2-1
d_call: -
v_call: TRBV2

cdr3_aa: CASSPGQNEQFF
cdr3_nt: TGTGCCAGCAGTCCCGGACAGAATGAGCAGTTCTTC
clone_size: -
j_call: TRBJ2-1
d_call: -
v_call: TRBV6-5

cdr3_aa: CASSSGTGNYEQYF
cdr3_nt: TGCGCCAGCAGCTCCGGGACAGGGAACTACGAGCAGTACTTC
clone_size: few
j_call: TRBJ2-7
d_call: TRBD1
v_call: TRBV5-1

cdr3_aa: CSVGVQGAHEQFF
cdr3_nt: TGCAGCGTTGGGGTGCAAGGGGCCCATGAGCAGTTCTTC
clone_size: -
j_call: TRBJ2-1
d_call: -
v_call: TRBV29-1

cdr3_aa: CASSEVGGSGNTIYF
cdr3_nt: TGTGCCAGCAGTGAAGTCGGGGGTTCTGGAAACACCATATATTTT
clone_size: few
j_call: TRBJ1-3
d_call: -
v_call: TRBV6-1

cdr3_aa: CAWTSGTGVYEQYF
cdr3_nt: TGTGCCTGGACATCCGGGACAGGGGTCTACGAGCAGTACTTC
clone_size: -
j_call: TRBJ2-7
d_call: TRBD1
v_call: TRBV30

cdr3_aa: CASSYTAQNTEAFF
cdr3_nt: TGCGCCAGCAGCTACACAGCTCAGAACACTGAAGCTTTCTTT
clone_size: -
j_call: TRBJ1-1
d_call: -
v_call: TRBV5-1

cdr3_aa: CSATGTANTGELFF
cdr3_nt: TGCAGCGCAACCGGGACAGCAAACACCGGGGAGCTGTTTTTT
clone_size: -
j_call: TRBJ2-2
d_call: TRBD1
v_call: TRBV29-1

cdr3_aa: CASRPQSSAGGSYEQYF
cdr3_nt: TGCGCCAGCAGGCCGCAATCATCGGCAGGGGGCTCCTACGAGCAGTACTTC
clone_size: -
j_call: TRBJ2-7
d_call: TRBD1
v_call: TRBV4-1

cdr3_aa: CASSPGTSGTYEQYF
cdr3_nt: TGTGCCAGCAGTCCAGGGACTAGCGGGACCTACGAGCAGTACTTC
clone_size: -
j_call: TRBJ2-7
d_call: TRBD2
v_call: TRBV6-5

cdr3_aa: CASSPGGDYNEQFF
cdr3_nt: TGTGCCAGTAGTCCTGGGGGGGATTACAATGAGCAGTTCTTC
clone_size: few
j_call: TRBJ2-1
d_call: TRBD2
v_call: TRBV19

cdr3_aa: CASSAHVRDEQFF
cdr3_nt: TGCGCCAGCAGCGCCCACGTCAGGGATGAGCAGTTCTTC
clone_size: -
j_call: TRBJ2-1
d_call: -
v_call: TRBV4-1

cdr3_aa: CASSTGRGTEAFF
cdr3_nt: TGTGCCAGCTCGACAGGGCGGGGGACTGAAGCTTTCTTT
clone_size: -
j_call: TRBJ1-1
d_call: TRBD1
v_call: TRBV27

cdr3_aa: CSVGRMNTEAFF
cdr3_nt: TGCAGCGTCGGGCGGATGAACACTGAAGCTTTCTTT
clone_size: -
j_call: TRBJ1-1
d_call: -
v_call: TRBV29-1

cdr3_aa: CASSLGIGLPDYGYTF
cdr3_nt: TGTGCCAGCAGTCTTGGGATAGGGTTGCCTGACTATGGCTACACCTTC
clone_size: -
j_call: TRBJ1-2
d_call: -
v_call: TRBV7-9

cdr3_aa: CASSPDLYKEQYF
cdr3_nt: TGTGCCAGCAGTCCGGACTTATACAAGGAGCAGTACTTC
clone_size: -
j_call: TRBJ2-7
d_call: -
v_call: TRBV27

cdr3_aa: CASSHTYPLSSGGHNEQFF
cdr3_nt: TGCGCCAGCAGCCACACTTACCCCCTTTCCAGCGGGGGCCACAATGAGCAGTTCTTC
clone_size: -
j_call: TRBJ2-1
d_call: TRBD2
v_call: TRBV5-1

cdr3_aa: CASSRSGPLGNEQYF
cdr3_nt: TGTGCCAGCAGTCGTTCCGGACCCCTAGGCAACGAGCAGTACTTC
clone_size: -
j_call: TRBJ2-7
d_call: -
v_call: TRBV7-8

cdr3_aa: CASSLAPDWDF
cdr3_nt: TGTGCCAGCAGCTTAGCGCCCGACTGGGACTTC
clone_size: -
j_call: TRBJ2-7
d_call: -
v_call: TRBV7-9

cdr3_aa: CAWSSTVVSYEQYF
cdr3_nt: TGTGCCTGGAGTTCGACAGTGGTTTCCTACGAGCAGTACTTC
clone_size: -
j_call: TRBJ2-7
d_call: -
v_call: TRBV30

cdr3_aa: CASSLGGSNQPQHF
cdr3_nt: TGTGCCAGCAGCTTAGGCGGGTCCAATCAGCCCCAGCATTTT
clone_size: -
j_call: TRBJ1-5
d_call: -
v_call: TRBV11-2

cdr3_aa: CASSPTSGGAHEQYF
cdr3_nt: TGTGCCAGCAGCCCAACTAGCGGAGGGGCCCACGAGCAGTACTTC
clone_size: -
j_call: TRBJ2-7
d_call: TRBD2
v_call: TRBV27

cdr3_aa: CASSYFAGSYEQYF
cdr3_nt: TGTGCCAGCAGTTACTTTGCAGGGTCATACGAGCAGTACTTC
clone_size: -
j_call: TRBJ2-7
d_call: -
v_call: TRBV6-5

cdr3_aa: CSVLTGNTEAFF
cdr3_nt: TGCAGCGTGCTGACAGGGAACACTGAAGCTTTCTTT
clone_size: -
j_call: TRBJ1-1
d_call: -
v_call: TRBV29-1

cdr3_aa: CASSQVETDTQYF
cdr3_nt: TGCGCCAGCAGCCAAGTGGAAACAGATACGCAGTATTTT
clone_size: once
j_call: TRBJ2-3
d_call: -
v_call: TRBV4-1

cdr3_aa: CASSSRPTGDGYTF
cdr3_nt: TGTGCCAGCAGTAGCCGACCGACAGGCGATGGCTACACCTTC
clone_size: -
j_call: TRBJ1-2
d_call: -
v_call: TRBV27

cdr3_aa: CASSMRTGGTYEQYF
cdr3_nt: TGTGCCAGTAGTATGAGAACAGGGGGCACCTACGAGCAGTACTTC
clone_size: -
j_call: TRBJ2-7
d_call: TRBD1
v_call: TRBV19

cdr3_aa: CASSPPGGGSSGANVLTF
cdr3_nt: TGTGCCAGCAGCCCACCCGGGGGGGGAAGCTCTGGGGCCAACGTCCTGACTTTC
clone_size: -
j_call: TRBJ2-6
d_call: TRBD2
v_call: TRBV9

cdr3_aa: CASRGSYEQYF
cdr3_nt: TGTGCCAGCAGGGGATCCTACGAGCAGTACTTC
clone_size: -
j_call: TRBJ2-7
d_call: -
v_call: TRBV27

cdr3_aa: CASSSSAQEAFF
cdr3_nt: TGCGCCAGCAGCTCCTCGGCTCAGGAAGCTTTCTTT
clone_size: -
j_call: TRBJ1-1
d_call: -
v_call: TRBV5-1

cdr3_aa: CASRSTETDTQYF
cdr3_nt: TGTGCCAGCCGATCGACCGAGACAGATACGCAGTATTTT
clone_size: once
j_call: TRBJ2-3
d_call: -
v_call: TRBV6-5

cdr3_aa: CASSQMDGSYEQYF
cdr3_nt: TGCGCCAGCAGCCAAATGGACGGATCCTACGAGCAGTACTTC
clone_size: -
j_call: TRBJ2-7
d_call: -
v_call: TRBV4-1

cdr3_aa: CSLPPGGSANTGELFF
cdr3_nt: TGCAGCCTCCCCCCGGGGGGGTCCGCGAACACCGGGGAGCTGTTTTTT
clone_size: -
j_call: TRBJ2-2
d_call: TRBD2
v_call: TRBV29-1

cdr3_aa: CASSSTSGREQYF
cdr3_nt: TGTGCCAGCAGCTCTACTAGCGGTAGGGAGCAGTACTTC
clone_size: -
j_call: TRBJ2-7
d_call: TRBD2
v_call: TRBV11-3

cdr3_aa: CSGMGVSYNEQFF
cdr3_nt: TGCAGCGGGATGGGGGTCTCCTACAATGAGCAGTTCTTC
clone_size: few
j_call: TRBJ2-1
d_call: -
v_call: TRBV29-1

cdr3_aa: CASSPTTGGVTPQHF
cdr3_nt: TGTGCCAGCAGCCCGACGACAGGGGGGGTGACGCCCCAGCATTTT
clone_size: -
j_call: TRBJ1-5
d_call: TRBD1
v_call: TRBV27

cdr3_aa: CASRSYTEAFF
cdr3_nt: TGTGCCAGCAGATCCTACACTGAAGCTTTCTTT
clone_size: -
j_call: TRBJ1-1
d_call: -
v_call: TRBV27

cdr3_aa: CASSVGGGVTDTQYF
cdr3_nt: TGTGCCTCTTCGGTCGGCGGGGGGGTCACAGATACGCAGTATTTT
clone_size: once
j_call: TRBJ2-3
d_call: TRBD2
v_call: TRBV30

cdr3_aa: CSVARVGGHNEQFF
cdr3_nt: TGCAGCGTTGCCCGGGTCGGTGGCCACAATGAGCAGTTCTTC
clone_size: -
j_call: TRBJ2-1
d_call: -
v_call: TRBV29-1

cdr3_aa: CSVEGTATGELFF
cdr3_nt: TGCAGCGTTGAAGGGACGGCCACCGGGGAGCTGTTTTTT
clone_size: -
j_call: TRBJ2-2
d_call: -
v_call: TRBV29-1

cdr3_aa: CASSSGTGTTEAFF
cdr3_nt: TGTGCCAGCAGCTCCGGGACAGGGACCACTGAAGCTTTCTTT
clone_size: -
j_call: TRBJ1-1
d_call: TRBD1
v_call: TRBV5-4

cdr3_aa: CASIHRDDSSYNEQFF
cdr3_nt: TGTGCCAGCATACACAGGGACGACAGCTCCTACAATGAGCAGTTCTTC
clone_size: -
j_call: TRBJ2-1
d_call: -
v_call: TRBV5-6

cdr3_aa: CASSDLLAGYNEQFF
cdr3_nt: TGTGCCAGCAGTGACTTACTAGCGGGGTACAATGAGCAGTTCTTC
clone_size: many
j_call: TRBJ2-1
d_call: TRBD2
v_call: TRBV6-1